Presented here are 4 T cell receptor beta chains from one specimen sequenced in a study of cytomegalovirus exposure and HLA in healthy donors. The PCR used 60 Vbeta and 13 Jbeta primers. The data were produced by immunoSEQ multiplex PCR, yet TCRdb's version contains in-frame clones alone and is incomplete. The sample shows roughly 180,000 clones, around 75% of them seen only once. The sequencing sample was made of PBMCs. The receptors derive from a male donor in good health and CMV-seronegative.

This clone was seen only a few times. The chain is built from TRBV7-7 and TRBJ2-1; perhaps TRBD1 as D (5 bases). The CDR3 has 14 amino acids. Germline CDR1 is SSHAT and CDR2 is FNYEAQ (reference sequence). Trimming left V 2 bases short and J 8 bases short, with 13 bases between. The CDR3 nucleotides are TGTGCCAGCAGCTTATCAGGGAAAGGCGATGAGCAGTTCTTC. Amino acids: CASSLSGKGDEQFF.

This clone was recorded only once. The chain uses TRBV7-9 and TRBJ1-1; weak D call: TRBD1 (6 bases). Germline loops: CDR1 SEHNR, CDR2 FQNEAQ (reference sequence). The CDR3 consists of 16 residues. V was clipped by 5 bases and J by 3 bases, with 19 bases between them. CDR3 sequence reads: CASSPWAIQGHTEAFF. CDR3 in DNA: TGTGCCAGCAGCCCTTGGGCAATACAGGGTCACACTGAAGCTTTCTTT.

The CDR3 bases are TGTGCCAGCAGTTACTGGACGGGGGTAATTAATGGCTACACCTTC. The encoded protein is CASSYWTGVINGYTF. The J gene is TRBJ1-2, the V gene TRBV6-5, with D maybe TRBD1 (5 bases). Germline assignment: CDR1 MNHEY and CDR2 SVGAGI. Trimming pared 1 base from V and 6 bases from J, leaving 15 bases between. This CDR3 region has 15 residues.

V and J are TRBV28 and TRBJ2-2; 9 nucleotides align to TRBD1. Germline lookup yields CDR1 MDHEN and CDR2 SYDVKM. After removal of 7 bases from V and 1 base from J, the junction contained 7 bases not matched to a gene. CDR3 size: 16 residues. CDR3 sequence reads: CASTLPGQGNTGELFF. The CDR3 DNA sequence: TGTGCCAGCACGTTACCGGGACAGGGGAACACCGGGGAGCTGTTTTTT.